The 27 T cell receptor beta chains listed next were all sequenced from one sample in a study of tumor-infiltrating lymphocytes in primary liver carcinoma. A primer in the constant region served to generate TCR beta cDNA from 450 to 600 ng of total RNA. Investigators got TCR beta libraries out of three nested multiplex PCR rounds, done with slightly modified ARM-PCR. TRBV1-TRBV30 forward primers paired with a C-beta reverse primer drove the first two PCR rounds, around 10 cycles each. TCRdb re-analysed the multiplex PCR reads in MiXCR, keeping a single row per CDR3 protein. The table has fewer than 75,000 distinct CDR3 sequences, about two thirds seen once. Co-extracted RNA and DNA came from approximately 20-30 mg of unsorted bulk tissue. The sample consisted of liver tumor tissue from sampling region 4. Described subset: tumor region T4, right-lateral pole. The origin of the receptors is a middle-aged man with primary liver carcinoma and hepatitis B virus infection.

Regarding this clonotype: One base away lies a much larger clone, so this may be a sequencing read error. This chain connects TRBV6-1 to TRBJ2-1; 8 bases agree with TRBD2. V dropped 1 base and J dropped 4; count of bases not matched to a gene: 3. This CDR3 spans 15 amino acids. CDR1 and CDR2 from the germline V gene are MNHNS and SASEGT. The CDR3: CASSEGLATYNEQFF. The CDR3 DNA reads TGTGCCAGCAGTGAAGGACTAGCGACATACAATGAGCAGTTCTTC.

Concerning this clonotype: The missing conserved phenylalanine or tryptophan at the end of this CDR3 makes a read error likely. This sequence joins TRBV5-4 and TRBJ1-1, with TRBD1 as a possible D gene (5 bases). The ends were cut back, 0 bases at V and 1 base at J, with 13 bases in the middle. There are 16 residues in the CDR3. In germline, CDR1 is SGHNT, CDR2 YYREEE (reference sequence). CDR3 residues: CASSLGRGETNTEAFL. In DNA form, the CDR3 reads TGTGCCAGCAGCTTGGGTCGAGGGGAGACGAACACTGAAGCTTTCCTT.

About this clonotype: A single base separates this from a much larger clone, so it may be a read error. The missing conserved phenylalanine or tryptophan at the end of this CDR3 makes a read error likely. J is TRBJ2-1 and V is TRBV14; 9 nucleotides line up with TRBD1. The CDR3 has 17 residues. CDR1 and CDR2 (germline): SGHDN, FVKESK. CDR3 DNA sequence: TGTGCCAGCAGCCAAGAGAGTCAGGGGACAGGGTACATTGAGCAGTTCCTC. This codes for CASSQESQGTGYIEQFL.

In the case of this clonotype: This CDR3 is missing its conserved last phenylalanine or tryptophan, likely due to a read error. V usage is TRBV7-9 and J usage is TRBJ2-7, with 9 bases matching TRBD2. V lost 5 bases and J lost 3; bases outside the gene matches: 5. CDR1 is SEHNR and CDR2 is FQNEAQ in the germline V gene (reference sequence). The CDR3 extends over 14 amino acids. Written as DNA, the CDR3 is TGTGCCAGCAGCCGGACTAGCGACTACTACGAGCAGTACCTC. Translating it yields CASSRTSDYYEQYL.

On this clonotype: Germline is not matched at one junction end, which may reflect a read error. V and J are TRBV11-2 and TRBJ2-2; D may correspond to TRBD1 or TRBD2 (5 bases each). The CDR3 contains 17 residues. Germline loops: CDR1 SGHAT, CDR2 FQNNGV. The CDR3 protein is CASILALEGANTGELFF. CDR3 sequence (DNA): TGTGCAAGCATCTTAGCACTAGAAGGGGCGAACACCGGGGAGCTGTTTTTT.

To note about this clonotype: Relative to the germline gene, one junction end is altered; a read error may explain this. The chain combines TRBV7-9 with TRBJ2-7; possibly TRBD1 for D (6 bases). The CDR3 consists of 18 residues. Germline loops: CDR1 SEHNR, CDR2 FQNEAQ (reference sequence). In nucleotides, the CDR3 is TGTGTCAGCAGCTTATATGGCCGACGGGACAAGGAAACCTACGAACAGTACTTC. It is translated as CVSSLYGRRDKETYEQYF.

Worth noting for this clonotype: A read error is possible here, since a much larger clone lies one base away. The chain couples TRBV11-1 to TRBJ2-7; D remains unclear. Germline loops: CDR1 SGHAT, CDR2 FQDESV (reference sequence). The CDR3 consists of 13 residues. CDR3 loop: CASREKGSYVQYF. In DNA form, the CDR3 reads TGTGCCAGCAGGGAGAAGGGATCCTACGTGCAGTACTTC.

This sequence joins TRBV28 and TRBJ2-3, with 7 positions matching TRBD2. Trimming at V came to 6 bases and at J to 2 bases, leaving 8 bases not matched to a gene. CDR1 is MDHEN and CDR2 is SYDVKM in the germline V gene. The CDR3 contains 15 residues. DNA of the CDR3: TGTGCCAGCAGGGGCGGGAGTCCTATCACAGATACGCAGTATTTT. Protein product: CASRGGSPITDTQYF.

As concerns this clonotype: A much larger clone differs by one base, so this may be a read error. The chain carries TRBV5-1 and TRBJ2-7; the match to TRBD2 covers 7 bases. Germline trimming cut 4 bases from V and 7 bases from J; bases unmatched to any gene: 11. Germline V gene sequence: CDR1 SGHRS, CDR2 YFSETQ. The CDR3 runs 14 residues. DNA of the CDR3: TGCGCCAGCAGCGCGGACTGGACTAGGAGGGAGCAGTACTTC. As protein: CASSADWTRREQYF.

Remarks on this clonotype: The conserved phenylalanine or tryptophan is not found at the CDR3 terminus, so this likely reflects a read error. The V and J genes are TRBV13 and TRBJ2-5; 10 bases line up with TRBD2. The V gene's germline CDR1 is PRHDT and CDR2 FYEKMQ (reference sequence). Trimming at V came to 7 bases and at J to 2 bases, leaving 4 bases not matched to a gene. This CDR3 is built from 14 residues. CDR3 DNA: TGTGCCAGCACCCAAGCGGGAGGGCAAGAGACCCAGTACTCC. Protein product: CASTQAGGQETQYS.

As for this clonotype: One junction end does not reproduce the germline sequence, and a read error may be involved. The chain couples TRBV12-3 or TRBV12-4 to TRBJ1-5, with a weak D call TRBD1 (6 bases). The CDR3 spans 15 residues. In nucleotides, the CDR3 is TGTGCCAGCAGGAGTTGGACAGCAAGCATTCAGCCCCAGCATTTT. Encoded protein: CASRSWTASIQPQHF.

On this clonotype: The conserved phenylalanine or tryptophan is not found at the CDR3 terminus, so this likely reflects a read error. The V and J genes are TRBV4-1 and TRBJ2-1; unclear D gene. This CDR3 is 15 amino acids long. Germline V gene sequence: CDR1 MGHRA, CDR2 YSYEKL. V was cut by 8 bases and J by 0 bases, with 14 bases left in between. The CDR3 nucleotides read TGCGCCAGCCGCGTTATTGGTGGCTCCTACAATGAGCAGTTCCTC. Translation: CASRVIGGSYNEQFL.

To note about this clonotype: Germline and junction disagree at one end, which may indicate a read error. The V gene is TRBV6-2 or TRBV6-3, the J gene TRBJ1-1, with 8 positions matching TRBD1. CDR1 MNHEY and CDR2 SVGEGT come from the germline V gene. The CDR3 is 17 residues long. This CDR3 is CASSYSRTGPGNTEALF. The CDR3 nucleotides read TGTGCCAGCAGTTACTCCCGGACAGGGCCGGGGAACACTGAAGCTCTCTTT.

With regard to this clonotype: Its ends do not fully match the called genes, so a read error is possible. Here the CDR3 reads CASTSTRDSYNEQSF. The DNA for the CDR3 is TGTGCCAGCACTTCTACACGGGACTCTTACAATGAGCAGTCCTTC. The chain recombines TRBV6-1 with TRBJ2-1, with D maybe TRBD2 (6 bases). The length of the CDR3 is 15 residues. Germline CDR1 reads MNHNS; CDR2 reads SASEGT.

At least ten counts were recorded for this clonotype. The CDR3: CAWSASRVSGTDTQYF. The DNA of the CDR3 is TGTGCCTGGAGTGCCTCCAGGGTCTCCGGCACAGATACGCAGTATTTT. This sequence joins TRBV30 and TRBJ2-3, with D perhaps TRBD1 (5 bases). The CDR3 has 16 amino acids. Germline V gives CDR1 GTSNPN, CDR2 SVGIG (reference sequence). Deletions cut 1 base from V and 1 base from J, with 15 bases between.

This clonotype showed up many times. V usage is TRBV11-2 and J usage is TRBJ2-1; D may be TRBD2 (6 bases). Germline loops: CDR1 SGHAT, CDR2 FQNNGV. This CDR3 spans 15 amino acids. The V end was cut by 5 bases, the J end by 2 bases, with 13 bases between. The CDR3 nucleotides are TGTGCCAGCAGCCCCGACGGGAGTGCCTACAATGAGCAGTTCTTC. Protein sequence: CASSPDGSAYNEQFF.

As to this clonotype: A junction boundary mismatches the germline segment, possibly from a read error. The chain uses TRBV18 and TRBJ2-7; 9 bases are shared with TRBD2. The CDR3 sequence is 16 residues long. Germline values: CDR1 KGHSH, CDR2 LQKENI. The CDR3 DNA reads TGTGCCAGCTCACTAACCGGAGGGACTAGCCCCTACAAGCAGTATTTC. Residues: CASSLTGGTSPYKQYF.

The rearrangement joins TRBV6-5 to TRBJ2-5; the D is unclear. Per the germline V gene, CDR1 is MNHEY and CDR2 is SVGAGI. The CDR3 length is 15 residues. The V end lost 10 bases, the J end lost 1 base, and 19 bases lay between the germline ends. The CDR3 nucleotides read TGTGCCAAACCCGCGAGACGTCCGTTCCAAGAGACCCAGTACTTC. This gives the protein CAKPARRPFQETQYF.

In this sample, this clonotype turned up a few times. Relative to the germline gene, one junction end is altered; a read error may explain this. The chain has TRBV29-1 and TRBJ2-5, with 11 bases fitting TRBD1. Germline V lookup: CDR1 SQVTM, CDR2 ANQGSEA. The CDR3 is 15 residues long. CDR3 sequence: CSVEADRGRAGTQYF. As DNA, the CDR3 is TGCAGCGTTGAAGCGGACAGGGGGCGAGCAGGGACCCAGTATTTC.

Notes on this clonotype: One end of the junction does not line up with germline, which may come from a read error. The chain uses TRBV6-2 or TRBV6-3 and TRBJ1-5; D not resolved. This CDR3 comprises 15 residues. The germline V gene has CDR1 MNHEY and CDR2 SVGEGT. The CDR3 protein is CTSTIYNYSNQPQHF. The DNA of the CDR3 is TGTACCAGCACCATCTATAACTATAGCAATCAGCCCCAGCATTTT.

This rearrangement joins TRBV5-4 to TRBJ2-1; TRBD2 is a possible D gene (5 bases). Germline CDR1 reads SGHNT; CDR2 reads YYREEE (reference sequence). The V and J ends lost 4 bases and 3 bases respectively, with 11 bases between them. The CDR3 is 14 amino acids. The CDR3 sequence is CASSPAGSYNEQFF. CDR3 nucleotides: TGTGCCAGCAGCCCCGCGGGCAGCTACAATGAGCAGTTCTTC.

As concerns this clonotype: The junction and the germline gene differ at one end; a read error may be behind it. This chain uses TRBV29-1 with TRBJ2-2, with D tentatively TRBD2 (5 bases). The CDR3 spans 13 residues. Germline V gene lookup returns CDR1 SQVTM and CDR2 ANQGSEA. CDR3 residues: CSVAGSGTRELFF. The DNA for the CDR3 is TGCAGCGTTGCCGGTTCGGGCACCCGGGAACTGTTTTTT.

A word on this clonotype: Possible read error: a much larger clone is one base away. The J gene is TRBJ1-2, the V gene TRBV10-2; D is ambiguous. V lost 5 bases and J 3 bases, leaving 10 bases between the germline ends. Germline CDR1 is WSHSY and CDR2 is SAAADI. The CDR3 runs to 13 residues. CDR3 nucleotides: TGCGCCAGCAGTTTCCTAGAGGACTATGGCTACACCTTC. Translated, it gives CASSFLEDYGYTF.

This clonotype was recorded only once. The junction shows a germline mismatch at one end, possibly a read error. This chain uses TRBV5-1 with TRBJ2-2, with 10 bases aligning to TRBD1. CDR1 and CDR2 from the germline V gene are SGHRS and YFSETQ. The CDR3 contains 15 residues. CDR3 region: CASTWTGGNTRELFF. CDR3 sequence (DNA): TGCGCCAGCACCTGGACAGGGGGGAACACCAGGGAGCTGTTTTTT.

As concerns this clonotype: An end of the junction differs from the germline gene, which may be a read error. The CDR3 DNA reads as TGCGCCATCAGCCAGAGTAACGGACTGTATGGAAACACCATATATTTT. Its translation is CAISQSNGLYGNTIYF. This chain links TRBV4-1 with TRBJ1-3; unclear D gene. Germline CDR1 reads MGHRA; CDR2 reads YSYEKL. The CDR3 sequence is 16 residues long.

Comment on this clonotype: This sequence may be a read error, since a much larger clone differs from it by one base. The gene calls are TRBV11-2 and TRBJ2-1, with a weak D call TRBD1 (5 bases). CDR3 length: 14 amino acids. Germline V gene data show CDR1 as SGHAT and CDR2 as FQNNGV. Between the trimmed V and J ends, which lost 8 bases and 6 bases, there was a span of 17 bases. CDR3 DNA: TGTGCCAGCTCCAACCGGCAGGGCCTCAATGAGCAGTTCTTC. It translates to CASSNRQGLNEQFF.

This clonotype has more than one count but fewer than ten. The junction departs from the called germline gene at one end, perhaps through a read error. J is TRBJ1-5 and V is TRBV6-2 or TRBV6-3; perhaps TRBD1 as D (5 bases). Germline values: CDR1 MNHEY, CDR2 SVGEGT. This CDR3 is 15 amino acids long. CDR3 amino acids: CASSYSVQAQWSQHF. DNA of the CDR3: TGTGCCAGCAGTTACTCCGTACAGGCCCAGTGGTCCCAACATTTT.